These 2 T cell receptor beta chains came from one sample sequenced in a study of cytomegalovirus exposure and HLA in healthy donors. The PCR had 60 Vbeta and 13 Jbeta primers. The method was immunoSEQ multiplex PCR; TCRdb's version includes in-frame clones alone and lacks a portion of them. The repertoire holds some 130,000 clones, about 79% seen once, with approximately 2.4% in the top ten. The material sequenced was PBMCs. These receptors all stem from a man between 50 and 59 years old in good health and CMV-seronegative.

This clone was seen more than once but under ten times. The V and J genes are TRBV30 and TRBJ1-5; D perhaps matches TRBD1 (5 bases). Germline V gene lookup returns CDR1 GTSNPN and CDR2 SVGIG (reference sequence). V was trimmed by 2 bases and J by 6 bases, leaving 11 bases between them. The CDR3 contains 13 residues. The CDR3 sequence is CAWSFGGRQPQHF. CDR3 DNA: TGTGCCTGGAGTTTCGGGGGACGTCAGCCCCAGCATTTT. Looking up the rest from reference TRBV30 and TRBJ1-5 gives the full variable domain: SQTIHQWPATLVQPVGSPLSLECTVEGTSNPNLYWYRQAAGRGLQLLFYSVGIGQISSEVPQNLSASRPQDRQFILSSKKLLLSDSGFYLCAWSFGGRQPQHFGDGTRLSIL.

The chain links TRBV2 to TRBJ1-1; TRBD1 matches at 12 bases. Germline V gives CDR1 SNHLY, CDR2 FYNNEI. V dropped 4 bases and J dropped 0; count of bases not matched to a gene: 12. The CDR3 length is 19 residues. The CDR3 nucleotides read TGTGCCAGCAGTGTGAGAGGGACAGGGGGCCTCCCGATGAACACTGAAGCTTTCTTT. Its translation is CASSVRGTGGLPMNTEAFF.